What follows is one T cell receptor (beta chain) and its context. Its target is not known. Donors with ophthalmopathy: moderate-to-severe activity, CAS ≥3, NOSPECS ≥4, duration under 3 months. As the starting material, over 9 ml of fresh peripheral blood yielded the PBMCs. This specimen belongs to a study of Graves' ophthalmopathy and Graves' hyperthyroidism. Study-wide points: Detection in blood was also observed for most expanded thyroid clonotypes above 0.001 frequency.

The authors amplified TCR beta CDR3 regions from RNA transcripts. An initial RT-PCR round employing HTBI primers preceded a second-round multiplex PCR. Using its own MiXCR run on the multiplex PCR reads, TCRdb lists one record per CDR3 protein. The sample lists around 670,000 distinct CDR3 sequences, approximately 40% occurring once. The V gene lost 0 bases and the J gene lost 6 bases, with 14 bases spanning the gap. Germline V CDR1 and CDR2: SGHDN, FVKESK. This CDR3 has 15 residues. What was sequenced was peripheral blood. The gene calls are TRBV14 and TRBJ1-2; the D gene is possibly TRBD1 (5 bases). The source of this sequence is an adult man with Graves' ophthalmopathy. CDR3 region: CASSQDWAGRDGYTF. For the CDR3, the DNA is TGTGCCAGCAGCCAAGATTGGGCGGGGCGGGATGGCTACACCTTC.